Following are 21 T cell receptor beta chains from one sample sequenced in a study of neoadjuvant anti-PD-1 for oral cavity cancer. TCRdb keeps only in-frame clones here, not all; method: immunoSEQ multiplex PCR. The sample includes 72,000 or so clones, approximately 87% of them seen just once. This sample's time point: after neoadjuvant nivolumab, at surgical resection. Sequenced here: PBMCs, sampled after nivolumab (anti-PD-1) treatment. Source of these receptors: a person aged 40 to 85 with oral cavity squamous cell carcinoma.

This clone was counted once. The genes are TRBV5-4 and TRBJ2-5; the match to TRBD2 covers 11 bases. Germline values: CDR1 SGHNT, CDR2 YYREEE (reference sequence). V lost 4 bases to trimming and J lost 9 bases; unmatched junction nucleotides: 14. This CDR3 has 16 amino acids. This CDR3 is CASSPPGLAGGRAQYF. The CDR3 DNA follows: TGTGCCAGCAGCCCCCCGGGGTTAGCGGGGGGGCGGGCCCAGTACTTC. Based on the CDR3 plus reference TRBV5-4 and TRBJ2-5, the full variable domain is ETGVTQSPTHLIKTRGQQVTLRCSSQSGHNTVSWYQQALGQGPQFIFQYYREEENGRGNFPPRFSGLQFPNYSSELNVNALELDDSALYLCASSPPGLAGGRAQYFGPGTRLLVL.

The rearrangement links TRBV29-1 to TRBJ2-1; TRBD2 aligns across 12 bases. The trim removed 2 bases at V and 0 bases at J, leaving 8 bases unmatched. The germline V gene has CDR1 SQVTM and CDR2 ANQGSEA. The CDR3 loop spans 18 amino acids. CDR3 residues: CSVEMSSGRGFSYNEQFF. The DNA for the CDR3 is TGCAGCGTTGAAATGTCTAGCGGGAGGGGTTTCTCCTACAATGAGCAGTTCTTC.

J is TRBJ2-1 and V is TRBV29-1; no reliable D call. This CDR3 is 15 amino acids long. V dropped 7 bases and J dropped 8 bases, with 24 bases sitting between them. Per the germline V gene, CDR1 is SQVTM and CDR2 is ANQGSEA. The CDR3 DNA reads TGCAGCGCCGGCACCGGGCTCTACGCCTCCCATGAGCAGTTCTTC. Translation gives CSAGTGLYASHEQFF.

CDR3 sequence: CASSQPLRRNYGYTF. The CDR3 nucleotides read TGCGCCAGCAGCCAGCCTCTTCGCCGGAACTATGGCTACACCTTC. The rearrangement uses TRBV4-1 and TRBJ1-2; D remains ambiguous. In germline, CDR1 is MGHRA, CDR2 YSYEKL. This CDR3 has 15 amino acids. Trimming removed 3 bases at V and 2 bases at J, with 13 bases between.

The chain recombines TRBV30 with TRBJ2-7; D call uncertain. The CDR3 length is 15 residues. Looked up from germline, CDR1 is GTSNPN and CDR2 is SVGIG (reference sequence). V shed 0 bases and J shed 2 bases, with 14 bases lying between them. This CDR3 is CAWSVGFDGAYEQYF. The CDR3 DNA reads TGTGCCTGGAGTGTGGGGTTCGACGGAGCCTACGAGCAGTACTTC.

The chain uses TRBV6-1 and TRBJ2-3; TRBD2 aligns across 8 bases. The length of the CDR3 is 15 residues. Losses at the gene ends were 7 bases for V and 6 bases for J; bases not matched to a gene: 12. Per the germline V gene, CDR1 is MNHNS and CDR2 is SASEGT. CDR3 sequence: CASTIGRGGLDTQYF. The CDR3 DNA reads TGTGCCAGCACAATCGGACGCGGGGGGTTGGATACGCAGTATTTT.

This sequence joins TRBV19 and TRBJ2-3, with TRBD1 matching 12 bases. Germline values: CDR1 LNHDA, CDR2 SQIVND (reference sequence). This CDR3 has 16 residues. The V segment lost 5 bases and the J segment 1 base; nucleotides outside the gene matches: 4. As DNA, the CDR3 is TGTGCCAGTAGTCTCCGGGACAGGGGGCGCACAGATACGCAGTATTTT. Its translation: CASSLRDRGRTDTQYF.

J is TRBJ2-1 and V is TRBV5-1, with D unclear. The CDR3 extends over 16 amino acids. The germline CDR1 and CDR2 sequences are SGHRS and YFSETQ. V was clipped by 1 base and J by 4 bases, with 15 bases between them. Here the CDR3 reads CASSLPYGSEYNEQFF. The CDR3 DNA reads as TGCGCCAGCAGCTTGCCCTACGGAAGCGAATACAATGAGCAGTTCTTC. The whole variable domain, remainder taken from reference TRBV5-1 and TRBJ2-1, is KAGVTQTPRYLIKTRGQQVTLSCSPISGHRSVSWYQQTPGQGLQFLFEYFSETQRNKGNFPGRFSGRQFSNSRSEMNVSTLELGDSALYLCASSLPYGSEYNEQFFGPGTRLTVL.

The chain has TRBV15 and TRBJ1-3, with D unclear. The germline V and J ends were trimmed by 0 bases and 4 bases, with 13 bases remaining between them. There are 16 residues in the CDR3. The germline V gene has CDR1 LNHNV and CDR2 YYDKDF (reference sequence). As DNA, the CDR3 is TGTGCCACCAGCAGAGATTTGGCGTTTTCCGGAAACACCATATATTTT. Translated, it gives CATSRDLAFSGNTIYF.

This clone was counted between two and nine times. The V and J genes are TRBV27 and TRBJ2-1; D remains unclear. CDR3 length: 14 residues. Per the germline V gene, CDR1 is MNHEY and CDR2 is SMNVEV (reference sequence). Deletions cut 5 bases from V and 3 bases from J, with 11 bases between. The CDR3 region is CASSVGSVYNEQFF. The DNA for the CDR3 is TGTGCCAGCAGTGTAGGCAGCGTCTACAATGAGCAGTTCTTC.

The chain links TRBV21-1 to TRBJ2-7; TRBD2, the table's D call, lacks a check against the DNA. TRBV21-1 is classified as a pseudogene. CDR3 size: 18 residues. CDR3 protein: CASSKALGGRHPFYEQYF. The CDR3 coding sequence is TGTGCCAGCAGCAAAGCGCTAGGAGGGCGGCACCCCTTCTACGAGCAGTACTTC.

This sequence joins TRBV4-1 and TRBJ2-7, with 8 bases matching TRBD2. V was pared by 0 bases and J by 3 bases, with 4 bases of the junction left unmatched. Germline V CDR1 and CDR2: MGHRA, YSYEKL. The CDR3 covers 15 residues. CDR3 region: CASSQDKLAVYEQYF. The CDR3 DNA reads TGCGCCAGCAGCCAAGATAAACTAGCGGTCTACGAGCAGTACTTC.

This chain links TRBV5-6 with TRBJ2-7; 8 nucleotides line up with TRBD1. CDR3 length: 16 residues. Per the germline V gene, CDR1 is SGHDT and CDR2 is YYEEEE. With 5 bases clipped from V and 2 bases from J, the junction kept 12 bases outside the gene matches. The CDR3 region is CASRGGGQGPTYEQYF. The CDR3 nucleotides are TGTGCCAGCAGGGGGGGTGGACAGGGACCTACCTACGAGCAGTACTTC.

This sequence joins TRBV27 and TRBJ2-6, with D possibly being TRBD2 (5 bases). Per germline, CDR1 MNHEY and CDR2 SMNVEV (reference sequence). V lost 5 bases and J 0 bases, leaving 11 bases between the germline ends. The CDR3 extends over 16 amino acids. CDR3 residues: CASSPRGISGANVLTF. CDR3 coding DNA: TGTGCCAGCAGTCCCCGGGGAATCTCTGGGGCCAACGTCCTGACTTTC.

J is TRBJ2-7 and V is TRBV23-1; 7 bases map to TRBD1. TRBV23-1 is identified as an open reading frame with a role that is uncertain. This CDR3 comprises 13 residues. V shed 3 bases, J shed 4 bases, and the junction held 3 bases outside the gene matches. The CDR3 region is CASSHRTGYEQYF. The CDR3 coding sequence is TGCGCCAGCAGTCACCGGACAGGTTACGAGCAGTACTTC.

In its sample, this clone was seen once. This chain uses TRBV6-1 with TRBJ2-7, with 7 bases matching TRBD1. There are 12 residues in the CDR3. After removal of 4 bases from V and 5 bases from J, the junction contained 2 bases not matched to a gene. Germline CDR1 is MNHNS and CDR2 is SASEGT. The CDR3 DNA reads TGTGCCAGCAGTGCAGGGGGAAACGAGCAGTACTTC. Its protein product is CASSAGGNEQYF.

This clone was counted a few times. This sequence joins TRBV7-9 and TRBJ2-7; 8 bases agree with TRBD1. The CDR3 sequence is 13 residues long. J lost 7 bases, V lost 3 bases, and 5 bases had no gene match. Per the germline V gene, CDR1 is SEHNR and CDR2 is FQNEAQ (reference sequence). The CDR3 protein is CASSFRTGFEQYF. The CDR3 coding sequence is TGTGCCAGCAGCTTCAGGACAGGGTTTGAGCAGTACTTC.

V is TRBV19 and J is TRBJ1-1; 9 bases are a match to TRBD1. The CDR3 covers 15 residues. The junction had 8 bases not matched to a gene; V was cut back by 6 bases and J by 3 bases. Germline loops: CDR1 LNHDA, CDR2 SQIVND (reference sequence). CDR3 residues: CASRGTGFPDTEAFF. CDR3 DNA: TGTGCCAGTAGAGGGACAGGGTTCCCGGACACTGAAGCTTTCTTT.

The rearrangement uses TRBV11-2 and TRBJ2-7, with D possibly being TRBD1 (7 bases). The CDR3 contains 13 residues. V was pared by 5 bases and J by 3 bases, with 11 bases between. Germline CDR1 is SGHAT and CDR2 is FQNNGV. The CDR3 bases are TGTGCCAGCAGCCGACAGGGAGGCTACGAGCAGTACTTC. Amino acid sequence: CASSRQGGYEQYF.

V and J are TRBV4-1 and TRBJ2-1; TRBD1 might be the D (5 bases). The CDR3 totals 13 residues. Germline V gene lookup returns CDR1 MGHRA and CDR2 YSYEKL. The V end lost 4 bases, the J end lost 9 bases, and 13 bases lay between the germline ends. The CDR3 loop reads CASSRVGPGEQFF. CDR3 sequence (DNA): TGCGCCAGCAGCCGAGTGGGGCCGGGTGAGCAGTTCTTC.

The rearrangement uses TRBV2 and TRBJ2-5, with D possibly matching TRBD2 (5 bases). The germline V gene encodes CDR1 SNHLY and CDR2 FYNNEI. There are 15 residues in the CDR3. V lost 2 bases and J 5 bases, leaving 15 bases between the germline ends. The CDR3: CASSERGRLTETQYF. The CDR3 DNA is TGTGCCAGCAGTGAACGGGGTCGGCTTACGGAGACCCAGTACTTC.